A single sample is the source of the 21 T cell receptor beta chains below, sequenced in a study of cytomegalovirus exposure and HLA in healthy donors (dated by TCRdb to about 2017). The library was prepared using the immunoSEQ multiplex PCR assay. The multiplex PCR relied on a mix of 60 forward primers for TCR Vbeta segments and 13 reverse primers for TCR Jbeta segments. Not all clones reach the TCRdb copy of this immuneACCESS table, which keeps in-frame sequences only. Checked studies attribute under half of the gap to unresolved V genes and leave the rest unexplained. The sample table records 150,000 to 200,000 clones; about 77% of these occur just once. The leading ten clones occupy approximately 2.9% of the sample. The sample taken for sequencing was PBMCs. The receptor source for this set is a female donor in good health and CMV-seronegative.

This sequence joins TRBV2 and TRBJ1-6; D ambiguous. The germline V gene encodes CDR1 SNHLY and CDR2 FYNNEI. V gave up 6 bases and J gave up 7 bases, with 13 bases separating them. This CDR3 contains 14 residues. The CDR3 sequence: CASSADTQNSPLHF. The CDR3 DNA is TGTGCCAGCAGCGCAGACACTCAAAATTCACCCCTCCACTTT.

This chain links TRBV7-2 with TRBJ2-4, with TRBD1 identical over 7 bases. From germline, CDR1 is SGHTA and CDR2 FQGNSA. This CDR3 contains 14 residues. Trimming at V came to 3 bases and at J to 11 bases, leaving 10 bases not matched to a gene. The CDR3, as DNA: TGTGCCAGCAGCTTCTACAGGGGCGAGGGTGTTCAGTACTTC. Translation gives CASSFYRGEGVQYF. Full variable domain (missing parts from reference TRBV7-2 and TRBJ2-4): GAGVSQSPSNKVTEKGKDVELRCDPISGHTALYWYRQSLGQGLEFLIYFQGNSAPDKSGLPSDRFSAERTGGSVSTLTIQRTQQEDSAVYLCASSFYRGEGVQYFGAGTRLSVL.

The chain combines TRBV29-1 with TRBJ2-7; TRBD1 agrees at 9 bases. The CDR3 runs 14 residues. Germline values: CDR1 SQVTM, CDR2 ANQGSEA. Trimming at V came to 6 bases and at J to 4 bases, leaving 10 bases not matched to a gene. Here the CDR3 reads CSVTAGTGTYEQYF. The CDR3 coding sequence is TGCAGCGTGACCGCCGGGACAGGGACGTACGAGCAGTACTTC.

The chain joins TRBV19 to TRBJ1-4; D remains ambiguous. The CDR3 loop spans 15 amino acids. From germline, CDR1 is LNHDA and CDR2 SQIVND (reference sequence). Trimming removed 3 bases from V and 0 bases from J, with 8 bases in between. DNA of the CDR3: TGTGCCAGTAGTATGAATGGAGCAACTAATGAAAAACTGTTTTTT. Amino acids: CASSMNGATNEKLFF.

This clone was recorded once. For the CDR3, the DNA is TGTGCCAGCAGCTTGGGTGGGGCGGGGGCTGGAGATACGCAGTATTTT. Its protein is CASSLGGAGAGDTQYF. V is TRBV5-5 and J is TRBJ2-3; TRBD2 is a possible D gene (7 bases). The CDR3 spans 16 residues. The V end lost 0 bases, the J end lost 5 bases, and 16 bases lay between the germline ends. CDR1 is SGHKS, CDR2 YYEKEE, per germline (reference sequence).

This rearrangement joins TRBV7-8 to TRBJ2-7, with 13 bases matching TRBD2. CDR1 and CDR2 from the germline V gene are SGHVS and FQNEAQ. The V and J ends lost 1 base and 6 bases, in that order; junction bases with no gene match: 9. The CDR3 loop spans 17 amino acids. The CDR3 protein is CASSLGTSGGIPTEQYF. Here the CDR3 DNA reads TGTGCCAGCAGCTTAGGGACTAGCGGGGGAATTCCAACCGAGCAGTACTTC.

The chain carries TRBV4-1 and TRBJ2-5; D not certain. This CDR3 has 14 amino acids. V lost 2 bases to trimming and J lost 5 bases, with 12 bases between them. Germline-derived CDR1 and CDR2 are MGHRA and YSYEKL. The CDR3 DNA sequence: TGCGCCAGCAGCCAACGCGGCCCCGGGGAGACCCAGTACTTC. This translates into CASSQRGPGETQYF.

CDR3 residues: CASQINLTPSNQPQHF. The CDR3 DNA is TGCGCCAGCCAGATAAACTTGACACCGTCCAATCAGCCCCAGCATTTT. V gene TRBV23-1 combines with J gene TRBJ1-5; D remains ambiguous. TRBV23-1 has ORF status, its function being uncertain. V dropped 8 bases and J dropped 3 bases, with 20 bases sitting between them. This CDR3 contains 16 residues.

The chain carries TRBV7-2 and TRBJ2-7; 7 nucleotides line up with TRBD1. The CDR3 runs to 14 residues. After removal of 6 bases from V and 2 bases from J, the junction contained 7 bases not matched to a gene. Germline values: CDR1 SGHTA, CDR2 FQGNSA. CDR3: CASSRDRFTYEQYF. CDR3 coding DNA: TGTGCCAGCAGTCGGGACAGATTCACCTACGAGCAGTACTTC.

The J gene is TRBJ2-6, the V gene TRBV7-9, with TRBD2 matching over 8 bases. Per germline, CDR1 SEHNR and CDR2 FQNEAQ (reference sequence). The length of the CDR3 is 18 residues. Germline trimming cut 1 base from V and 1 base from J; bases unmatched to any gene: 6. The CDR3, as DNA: TGTGCCAGCAGCTTAGGGAGCGGGGGAGTGTCTGGGGCCAACGTCCTGACTTTC. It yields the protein CASSLGSGGVSGANVLTF.

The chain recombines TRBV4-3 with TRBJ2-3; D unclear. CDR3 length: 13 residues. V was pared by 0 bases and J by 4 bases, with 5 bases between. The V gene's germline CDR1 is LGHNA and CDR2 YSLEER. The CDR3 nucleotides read TGCGCCAGCAGCCAAGAGGCCCCAGATACGCAGTATTTT. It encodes CASSQEAPDTQYF.

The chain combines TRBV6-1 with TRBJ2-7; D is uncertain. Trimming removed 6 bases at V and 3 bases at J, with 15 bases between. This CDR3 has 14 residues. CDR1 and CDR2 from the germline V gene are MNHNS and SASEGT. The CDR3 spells CASRDYFLLYEQYF. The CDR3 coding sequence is TGTGCCAGCAGAGATTACTTCTTACTCTACGAGCAGTACTTC.

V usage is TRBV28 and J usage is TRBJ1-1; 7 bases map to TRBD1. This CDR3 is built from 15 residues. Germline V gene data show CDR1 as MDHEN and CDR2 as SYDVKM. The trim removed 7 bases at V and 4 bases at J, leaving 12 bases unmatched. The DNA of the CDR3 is TGTGCCAGCACCCGAAGGGGGCGGAAGCGCACTGAAGCTTTCTTT. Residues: CASTRRGRKRTEAFF.

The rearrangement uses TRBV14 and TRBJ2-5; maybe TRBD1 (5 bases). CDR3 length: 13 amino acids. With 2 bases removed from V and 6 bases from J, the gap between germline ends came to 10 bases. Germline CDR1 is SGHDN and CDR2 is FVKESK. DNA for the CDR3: TGTGCCAGCAGCCAAAACAGGTGGCAGACCCAGTACTTC. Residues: CASSQNRWQTQYF.

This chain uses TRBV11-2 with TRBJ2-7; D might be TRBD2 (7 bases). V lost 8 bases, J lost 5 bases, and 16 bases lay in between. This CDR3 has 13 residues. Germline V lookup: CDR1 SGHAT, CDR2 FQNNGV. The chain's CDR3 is CASSRGALDEQYF. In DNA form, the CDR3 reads TGTGCCAGCTCTCGGGGGGCGCTCGACGAGCAGTACTTC.

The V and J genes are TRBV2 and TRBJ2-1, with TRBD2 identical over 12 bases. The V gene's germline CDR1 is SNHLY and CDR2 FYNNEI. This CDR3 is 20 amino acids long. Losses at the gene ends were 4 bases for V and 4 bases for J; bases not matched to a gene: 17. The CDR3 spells CASSAQGGLAGGFLYNEQFF. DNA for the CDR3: TGTGCCAGCAGTGCCCAGGGAGGTCTAGCGGGAGGGTTCTTATACAATGAGCAGTTCTTC.

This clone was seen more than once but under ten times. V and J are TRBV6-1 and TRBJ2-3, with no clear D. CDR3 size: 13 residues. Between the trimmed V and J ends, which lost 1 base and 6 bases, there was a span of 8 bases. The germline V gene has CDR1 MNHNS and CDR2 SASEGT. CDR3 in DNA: TGTGCCAGCAGTGAAGGGCCTTGGGATACGCAGTATTTT. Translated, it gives CASSEGPWDTQYF.

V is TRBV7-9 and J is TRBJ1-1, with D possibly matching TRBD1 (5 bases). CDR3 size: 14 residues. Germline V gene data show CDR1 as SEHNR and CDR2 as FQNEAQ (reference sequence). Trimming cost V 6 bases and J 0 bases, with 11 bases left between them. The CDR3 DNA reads TGTGCCAGCAGACCAACAGGAATGAACACTGAAGCTTTCTTT. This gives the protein CASRPTGMNTEAFF.

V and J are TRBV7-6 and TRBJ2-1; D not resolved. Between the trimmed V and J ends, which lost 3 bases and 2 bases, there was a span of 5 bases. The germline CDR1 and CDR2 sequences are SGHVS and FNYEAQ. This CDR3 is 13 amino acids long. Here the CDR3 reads CASSLSAYNEQFF. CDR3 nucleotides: TGTGCCAGCAGCTTGTCAGCCTACAATGAGCAGTTCTTC.

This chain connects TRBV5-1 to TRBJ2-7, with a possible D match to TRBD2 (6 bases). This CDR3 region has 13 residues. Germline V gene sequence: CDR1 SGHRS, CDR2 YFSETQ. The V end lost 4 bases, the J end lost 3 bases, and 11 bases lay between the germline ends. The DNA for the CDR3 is TGCGCCAGCAGCCCCCAGGGAGGCTACGAGCAGTACTTC. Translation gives CASSPQGGYEQYF.

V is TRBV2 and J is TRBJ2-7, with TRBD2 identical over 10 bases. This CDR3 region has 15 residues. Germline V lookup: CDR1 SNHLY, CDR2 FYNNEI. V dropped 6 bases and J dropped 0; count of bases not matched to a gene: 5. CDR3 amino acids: CASRDSGGPSYEQYF. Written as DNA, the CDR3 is TGTGCCAGCAGGGATAGCGGGGGGCCCTCCTACGAGCAGTACTTC.